The 26 T cell receptor beta chains below all came from one sample that was sequenced in a study of T cells in Graves' hyperthyroidism and ophthalmopathy. TCR beta CDR3 regions were amplified from RNA transcripts. An initial round of RT-PCR targeting the TCR CDR3 relied on the HTBI primer set. TCRdb re-analysed the multiplex PCR reads in MiXCR, keeping a single row per CDR3 protein. The sample contains around 440,000 distinct CDR3 sequences, 15% to 19% of which appear only once. Material: blood. The receptor set was obtained from a woman aged 18-35 years with Graves' hyperthyroidism.

This clonotype was recorded a few times. V usage is TRBV6-1 and J usage is TRBJ2-2; TRBD1 aligns across 7 bases. This CDR3 has 16 amino acids. V shed 6 bases and J 4 bases; nucleotides not matched to a gene: 11. The germline gives CDR1 MNHNS, CDR2 SASEGT. The CDR3 protein is CASRRKGASSTGELFF. Written as DNA, the CDR3 is TGTGCCAGCAGACGCAAGGGGGCTAGTAGCACCGGGGAGCTGTTTTTT.

This clonotype was recorded at least ten times. V gene TRBV9 combines with J gene TRBJ1-1, with a weak D call TRBD1 (6 bases). The CDR3 loop spans 15 amino acids. The V gene's germline CDR1 is SGDLS and CDR2 YYNGEE. Trimming took 0 bases from V and 4 from J, leaving 13 bases between them. The DNA for the CDR3 is TGTGCCAGCAGCGTAGTAGGGGGGGCGTCCACTGAAGCTTTCTTT. Residues: CASSVVGGASTEAFF.

This clonotype has a count of ten or more. This chain connects TRBV13 to TRBJ1-4, with D unresolved. The V end lost 5 bases, the J end lost 2 bases, and 15 bases lay between the germline ends. The CDR3 runs 16 residues. Per germline, CDR1 PRHDT and CDR2 FYEKMQ (reference sequence). The CDR3 nucleotides read TGTGCCAGCAGCCGGACCGTCTCTGGCACTAATGAAAAACTGTTTTTT. Translated, it gives CASSRTVSGTNEKLFF.

This clonotype was counted a few times. The chain uses TRBV5-6 and TRBJ2-3, with 9 bases matching TRBD1. Germline values: CDR1 SGHDT, CDR2 YYEEEE. CDR3 length equals 15 residues. The ends lost 0 bases at V and 4 bases at J; junction bases unmatched: 3. This chain's CDR3 is CASSLGQGGPDTQYF. In nucleotides, the CDR3 is TGTGCCAGCAGCTTGGGACAGGGGGGCCCAGATACGCAGTATTTT.

This clonotype was seen a handful of times. J is TRBJ2-2 and V is TRBV27; 8 nucleotides line up with TRBD1. Germline V gene data show CDR1 as MNHEY and CDR2 as SMNVEV (reference sequence). This CDR3 is 15 amino acids long. The ends lost 6 bases at V and 4 bases at J; junction bases unmatched: 7. DNA of the CDR3: TGTGCCAGCAGACCCCAGGGGGCGCCCACCGGGGAGCTGTTTTTT. Amino acid sequence: CASRPQGAPTGELFF.

This clonotype turned up a few times. This chain uses TRBV15 with TRBJ1-1; no definite D call. V was trimmed by 2 bases and J by 0 bases, leaving 16 bases between them. Germline-derived CDR1 and CDR2 are LNHNV and YYDKDF (reference sequence). The CDR3 is 17 amino acids. The CDR3 DNA is TGTGCCACCAGCAGACCCCCCTGGGGAGACATGAACACTGAAGCTTTCTTT. It codes for CATSRPPWGDMNTEAFF.

The chain joins TRBV11-3 to TRBJ1-3; D uncertain. Trimming removed 5 bases from V and 0 bases from J, with 32 bases in between. The CDR3 loop spans 22 amino acids. The V gene's germline CDR1 is SGHNT and CDR2 YENEEA. CDR3 loop: CASSPDTKPHFRTTSSGNTIYF. The CDR3 DNA is TGTGCCAGCAGCCCAGACACAAAACCCCACTTTCGGACTACCTCCTCTGGAAACACCATATATTTT.

The sample holds many counts of this clonotype. The chain has TRBV12-3 or TRBV12-4 and TRBJ2-3; TRBD2 agrees at 9 bases. V shed 2 bases and J 6 bases; nucleotides not matched to a gene: 6. The CDR3 runs 15 residues. The chain's CDR3 is CASSLRLAAWDTQYF. CDR3 DNA: TGTGCCAGCAGTTTAAGACTAGCGGCCTGGGATACGCAGTATTTT.

This clonotype was detected many times. V is TRBV9 and J is TRBJ2-5, with TRBD2 matching 12 bases. This CDR3 has 19 residues. Germline CDR1 and CDR2: SGDLS and YYNGEE. V was pared by 0 bases and J by 5 bases, with 14 bases of the junction left unmatched. The CDR3 reads CASSVAFGSSGGAWETQYF. The CDR3 nucleotides read TGTGCCAGCAGCGTAGCTTTTGGGTCTAGCGGGGGGGCCTGGGAGACCCAGTACTTC.

This chain links TRBV24-1 with TRBJ2-5; no firm D call. The CDR3 consists of 13 residues. Germline CDR1 reads KGHDR; CDR2 reads SFDVKD. Between the trimmed V and J ends, which lost 4 bases and 1 base, there was a span of 6 bases. CDR3 in DNA: TGTGCCACCAGTGAGTCAATCCAAGAGACCCAGTACTTC. Its translation is CATSESIQETQYF.

This clonotype showed up many times. This sequence joins TRBV7-9 and TRBJ2-5, with 7 nucleotides matching TRBD1. V shed 4 bases, J shed 2 bases, and the junction held 7 bases outside the gene matches. CDR1 and CDR2 from the germline V gene are SEHNR and FQNEAQ (reference sequence). This CDR3 is 15 amino acids long. Written as DNA, the CDR3 is TGTGCCAGCAGCTCATCCCCGACAGGGCAAGAGACCCAGTACTTC. It encodes CASSSSPTGQETQYF.

This rearrangement joins TRBV5-4 to TRBJ2-7; 7 bases align to TRBD1. The V segment lost 0 bases and the J segment 3 bases; nucleotides outside the gene matches: 3. CDR1 and CDR2 (germline): SGHNT, YYREEE (reference sequence). The CDR3 consists of 14 residues. The CDR3 reads CASSLVGTDYEQYF. CDR3 nucleotide sequence: TGTGCCAGCAGCTTGGTCGGGACAGACTACGAGCAGTACTTC.

This clonotype occurred many times. The V call is TRBV2, the J call TRBJ1-6, with TRBD1 identical over 9 bases. V shed 4 bases and J 7 bases; nucleotides not matched to a gene: 14. The CDR3 contains 18 residues. Per germline, CDR1 SNHLY and CDR2 FYNNEI. The CDR3 is CASSVEPGQGALNSPLHF. The DNA of the CDR3 is TGTGCCAGCAGTGTTGAACCGGGACAGGGTGCGTTGAATTCACCCCTCCACTTT.

This clonotype was recorded a few times. This sequence joins TRBV6-1 and TRBJ1-1; D not resolved. Germline CDR1 MNHNS, CDR2 SASEGT. This CDR3 has 13 residues. V was trimmed by 3 bases and J by 5 bases, leaving 10 bases between them. CDR3 bases: TGTGCCAGCAGTGAGACGTTACAGACTGAAGCTTTCTTT. It yields the protein CASSETLQTEAFF.

The chain uses TRBV20-1 and TRBJ2-1; D is unclear. The V gene lost 2 bases and the J gene lost 5 bases, with 13 bases spanning the gap. The CDR3 is 14 amino acids. CDR1 is DFQATT and CDR2 is SNEGSKA in the germline V gene (reference sequence). CDR3 protein: CSARRAALNNEQFF. In DNA, the CDR3 is TGCAGTGCTAGACGGGCCGCGCTGAACAATGAGCAGTTCTTC.

This clonotype was seen ten or more times. The final CDR3 position lacks the conserved phenylalanine or tryptophan, pointing to a likely read error. The rearrangement uses TRBV6-1 and TRBJ2-7; weak D call: TRBD1 (6 bases). From germline, CDR1 is MNHNS and CDR2 SASEGT. There are 13 residues in the CDR3. Trimming took 6 bases from V and 1 from J, leaving 10 bases between them. The CDR3 protein is CASSLGQSYEQYL. In nucleotides, the CDR3 is TGTGCCAGCAGCCTTGGACAGTCCTACGAGCAGTACCTC.

This clonotype was observed a handful of times. V usage is TRBV10-3 and J usage is TRBJ1-2; D remains unclear. This CDR3 contains 11 residues. CDR1 and CDR2 (germline): ENHRY, SYGVKD. V was cut by 11 bases and J by 6 bases, with 13 bases left in between. The CDR3 region is CALGRVNGYTF. The CDR3 coding sequence is TGTGCCCTTGGAAGGGTCAATGGCTACACCTTC.

This clonotype was recorded at least ten times. V and J are TRBV2 and TRBJ2-5; the D gene is possibly TRBD1 (6 bases). The CDR3 covers 13 residues. Per germline, CDR1 SNHLY and CDR2 FYNNEI. The V gene lost 8 bases and the J gene lost 5 bases, with 15 bases spanning the gap. The CDR3 reads CASRGGYRETQYF. The DNA for the CDR3 is TGTGCCAGCCGAGGGGGTTACCGGGAGACCCAGTACTTC.

Many counts were recorded for this clonotype. J is TRBJ1-1 and V is TRBV7-9, with 7 bases fitting TRBD1. This CDR3 comprises 12 residues. After removal of 8 bases from V and 4 bases from J, the junction contained 4 bases not matched to a gene. Looked up from germline, CDR1 is SEHNR and CDR2 is FQNEAQ (reference sequence). The CDR3 bases are TGTGCCAGCGACAGGGTGGGCACTGAAGCTTTCTTT. It specifies CASDRVGTEAFF.

The rearrangement links TRBV11-3 to TRBJ2-7; D is uncertain. Germline assignment: CDR1 SGHNT and CDR2 YENEEA. The CDR3 consists of 12 residues. Trimming pared 7 bases from V and 1 base from J, leaving 8 bases between. Here the CDR3 reads CASNPASYEQYF. CDR3 coding DNA: TGTGCCAGCAATCCCGCGTCCTACGAGCAGTACTTC.

This clonotype was counted between two and nine times. The CDR3 coding sequence is TGTGCCATCAGTCCGGGACAGGGGGAAGGCTACACCTTC. It encodes CAISPGQGEGYTF. V is TRBV10-3 and J is TRBJ1-2; TRBD1 aligns across 11 bases. Per germline, CDR1 ENHRY and CDR2 SYGVKD. CDR3 length: 13 residues. V was pared by 5 bases and J by 8 bases, with 4 bases of the junction left unmatched.

This clonotype has at least ten counts. CDR3 coding DNA: TGCAGTGCTAGTAAGGCGGATAGCAATCAGCCCCAGCATTTT. The encoded protein is CSASKADSNQPQHF. The chain links TRBV20-1 to TRBJ1-5; D ambiguous. CDR1 is DFQATT and CDR2 is SNEGSKA in the germline V gene (reference sequence). The CDR3 runs to 14 residues. V lost 3 bases and J lost 0, with 9 bases in between.

This clonotype occurred many times. V is TRBV20-1 and J is TRBJ1-1; D is uncertain. This CDR3 comprises 12 residues. The germline V gene has CDR1 DFQATT and CDR2 SNEGSKA (reference sequence). The germline V and J ends were trimmed by 7 bases and 1 base, with 10 bases remaining between them. The chain's CDR3 is CSGQVENTEAFF. In DNA, the CDR3 is TGCAGTGGGCAGGTCGAGAACACTGAAGCTTTCTTT.

This clonotype was recorded at least ten times. This chain links TRBV28 with TRBJ1-4, with D uncertain. The CDR3 consists of 14 residues. Trimming removed 3 bases at V and 0 bases at J, with 5 bases between. Germline CDR1 is MDHEN and CDR2 is SYDVKM. The CDR3 DNA reads TGTGCCAGCAGTTTCGGCCCAACTAATGAAAAACTGTTTTTT. Translated, it gives CASSFGPTNEKLFF.

This clonotype was seen a handful of times. Mismatch with germline at one junction end may stem from a read error. The V and J genes are TRBV7-2 and TRBJ2-3, with 11 bases matching TRBD2. The CDR3 is made up of 15 amino acids. The germline CDR1 and CDR2 sequences are SGHTA and FQGNSA. DNA of the CDR3: TGTGCCAGCAGCGTAGCGGGAGGGGCCACAGATACGCAGTATTTT. It translates to CASSVAGGATDTQYF.

The rearrangement uses TRBV28 and TRBJ2-3; 15 bases are shared with TRBD2. Looked up from germline, CDR1 is MDHEN and CDR2 is SYDVKM. The CDR3 has 19 amino acids. The J segment lost 4 bases and the V segment lost 5 bases, leaving 13 bases of the junction unmatched. The CDR3 DNA reads as TGTGCCAGCAGTCCCGGACTAGCGGGGGGGCGTCACCTCCCAGATACGCAGTATTTT. It specifies CASSPGLAGGRHLPDTQYF.